This entry lists 12 T cell receptor beta chains sequenced from one sample in a study of spatial heterogeneity in lung cancer. TCRdb itself ran the 5' RACE reads through MiXCR, one entry per CDR3 protein. Among approximately 50,000 distinct CDR3 sequences, 7.4% were seen once, and the ten largest hold approximately 40%. Time point of the sample: blood at routine non-recurrence follow-up after resection. Tumor, nontumor lung or frozen PBMC supplied whole RNA that was sequenced unsorted. The source was PBMCs, collected at follow-up. These TCRs come from a female donor with early-stage non-small cell lung cancer.

This clonotype was recorded many times. The V gene is TRBV12-5, the J gene TRBJ2-3, with D perhaps matching TRBD2 (5 bases). The CDR3 is 14 residues long. CDR1 is LGHNT, CDR2 FRNRAP, per germline. Trimming removed 4 bases from V and 5 bases from J, with 13 bases in between. The CDR3 loop is CASGSGPRGDTQYF. CDR3 nucleotides: TGTGCTAGTGGTTCCGGCCCCCGGGGAGATACGCAGTATTTT.

The table lists this clonotype with many counts. The gene calls are TRBV3-1 and TRBJ1-1; perhaps TRBD1 as D (5 bases). The CDR3 spans 14 residues. Trimming stripped 4 bases from V and 11 bases from J, with 20 bases between. Germline assignment: CDR1 LGHDT and CDR2 YNNKEL (reference sequence). CDR3 sequence: CASSRREAASRAFF. CDR3 bases: TGTGCCAGCAGCCGCAGGGAGGCGGCCAGTAGGGCTTTCTTT.

This clonotype was seen repeatedly, ten times or more. The chain carries TRBV2 and TRBJ2-7; the D is unclear. V gave up 3 bases and J gave up 2 bases, with 5 bases separating them. CDR1 and CDR2 from the germline V gene are SNHLY and FYNNEI. The CDR3 spans 12 residues. The CDR3 DNA is TGTGCCAGCAGTGATAGGGCCTACGAGCAGTACTTC. This gives the protein CASSDRAYEQYF.

This clonotype was observed at least ten times. The chain links TRBV6-2 or TRBV6-3 to TRBJ1-2; no clear D. The ends were cut back, 6 bases at V and 7 bases at J, with 18 bases in the middle. Germline assignment: CDR1 MNHEY and CDR2 SVGEGT. This CDR3 spans 14 amino acids. The CDR3: CASSLGIRSGGYTF. The CDR3 DNA sequence: TGTGCCAGCAGCCTAGGGATCAGGTCGGGTGGCTACACCTTC.

This clonotype was seen many times. This sequence joins TRBV6-6 and TRBJ2-2, with D maybe TRBD1 (6 bases). With 6 bases removed from V and 8 bases from J, the gap between germline ends came to 28 bases. This CDR3 region has 18 residues. Looked up from germline, CDR1 is MNHNY and CDR2 is SVGAGI (reference sequence). This CDR3 is CASSLTRDNLLETGELFF. The CDR3 DNA is TGTGCCAGCAGCCTTACCCGGGACAATTTACTAGAGACGGGGGAGCTGTTTTTT.

This clonotype has a count of ten or more. V gene TRBV14 combines with J gene TRBJ1-2; D gene unclear. The germline V gene encodes CDR1 SGHDN and CDR2 FVKESK. V lost 3 bases, J lost 5 bases, and 7 bases lay in between. The length of the CDR3 is 12 residues. The CDR3 DNA follows: TGTGCCAGCAGCCAGGAATATTATGGCTACACCTTC. It yields the protein CASSQEYYGYTF.

The chain links TRBV15 to TRBJ1-1; D is possibly TRBD1 (5 bases). CDR3 length equals 15 residues. The V end was cut by 3 bases, the J end by 4 bases, with 15 bases between. Germline V lookup: CDR1 LNHNV, CDR2 YYDKDF (reference sequence). The chain's CDR3 is CATSRKWGSGTEAFF. CDR3 nucleotides: TGTGCCACCAGCAGGAAGTGGGGGAGTGGCACTGAAGCTTTCTTT.

This clonotype was recorded a few times. The chain links TRBV9 to TRBJ1-2; no firm D call. V was cut by 0 bases and J by 1 base, with 4 bases left in between. This CDR3 has 13 residues. The V gene's germline CDR1 is SGDLS and CDR2 YYNGEE. CDR3 loop: CASSVASNYGYTF. The CDR3 nucleotides read TGTGCCAGCAGCGTAGCCAGTAACTATGGCTACACCTTC.

Concerning this clonotype itself: The junction does not match germline at one end; this may be a read error. The CDR3 bases are TGTGCCGGCAGTTTAATCGGTCTAGCGGTTAACACCGGGGAGCTGTTTTTT. Its translation: CAGSLIGLAVNTGELFF. This chain links TRBV12-3 or TRBV12-4 with TRBJ2-2, with TRBD2 matching over 7 bases. The CDR3 has 17 amino acids.

This clonotype was found many times. This sequence joins TRBV7-9 and TRBJ1-1; TRBD1 might be the D (6 bases). Germline CDR1 and CDR2: SEHNR and FQNEAQ (reference sequence). The CDR3 is made up of 14 amino acids. V gave up 5 bases and J gave up 3 bases, with 13 bases separating them. As DNA, the CDR3 is TGTGCCAGCAGCCTGAACACAGGGTACACTGAAGCTTTCTTT. It codes for CASSLNTGYTEAFF.

This clonotype showed up just a few times. The chain employs TRBV7-2 and TRBJ2-7; D remains unclear. The V end was cut by 5 bases, the J end by 3 bases, with 5 bases between. CDR1 and CDR2 (germline): SGHTA, FQGNSA. The CDR3 spans 11 residues. The DNA for the CDR3 is TGTGCCAGCAGCCACATCTACGAGCAGTACTTC. Encoded protein: CASSHIYEQYF.

There are many counts of this clonotype. The rearrangement links TRBV9 to TRBJ2-7; 10 bases match TRBD1. V lost 3 bases to trimming and J lost 6 bases; unmatched junction nucleotides: 15. The CDR3 sequence is 17 residues long. In germline, CDR1 is SGDLS, CDR2 YYNGEE. CDR3 sequence: CASSGLPSGQGFTEQYF. CDR3 sequence (DNA): TGTGCCAGCAGCGGACTACCTTCGGGACAGGGGTTCACCGAGCAGTACTTC. Together with reference TRBV9 and TRBJ2-7, the CDR3 gives the full variable domain: DSGVTQTPKHLITATGQRVTLRCSPRSGDLSVYWYQQSLDQGLQFLIQYYNGEERAKGNILERFSAQQFPDLHSELNLSSLELGDSALYFCASSGLPSGQGFTEQYFGPGTRLTVT.